This passage covers 29 T cell receptor beta chains from one sample sequenced in a study of cytomegalovirus exposure and HLA in healthy donors. The PCR had 60 Vbeta and 13 Jbeta primers. Here immunoSEQ multiplex PCR was the method, and the copy in TCRdb shows in-frame clones only, minus some. The data contain 100,000 or so clones, 78% of them singletons. Sequencing was done on a sample of PBMCs. All receptors derive from a young man in good health and CMV-seronegative.

The CDR3 protein is CASSPGEQGSNEQFF. Here the CDR3 DNA reads TGTGCCAGCAGCCCCGGAGAACAGGGGAGCAATGAGCAGTTCTTC. This chain connects TRBV11-3 to TRBJ2-1, with 7 bases aligning to TRBD1. CDR3 length: 15 residues. Germline V gives CDR1 SGHNT, CDR2 YENEEA. V was clipped by 5 bases and J by 6 bases; unmatched bases: 10. Filled out from reference TRBV11-3 and TRBJ2-1, the complete variable domain reads EAGVVQSPRYKIIEKKQPVAFWCNPISGHNTLYWYLQNLGQGPELLIRYENEEAVDDSQLPKDRFSAERLKGVDSTLKIQPAELGDSAVYLCASSPGEQGSNEQFFGPGTRLTVL.

The V call is TRBV19, the J call TRBJ2-7, with 12 bases fitting TRBD2. CDR3 length equals 13 residues. Germline CDR1 LNHDA, CDR2 SQIVND (reference sequence). Unmatched junction bases numbered 8, after V lost 10 bases and J lost 7 bases. The CDR3 sequence is CATRTSGTREQYF. CDR3 sequence (DNA): TGTGCCACCAGGACTAGCGGGACCAGAGAGCAGTACTTC.

The V and J genes are TRBV13 and TRBJ2-3, with 14 bases identical to TRBD2. The J segment lost 1 base and the V segment lost 0 bases, leaving 3 bases of the junction unmatched. Germline loops: CDR1 PRHDT, CDR2 FYEKMQ (reference sequence). This CDR3 has 18 residues. DNA of the CDR3: TGTGCCAGCAGCTTAGGGACTAGCGGGGGGGCCGGCACAGATACGCAGTATTTT. As protein: CASSLGTSGGAGTDTQYF. Based on the CDR3 plus reference TRBV13 and TRBJ2-3, the full variable domain is AAGVIQSPRHLIKEKRETATLKCYPIPRHDTVYWYQQGPGQDPQFLISFYEKMQSDKGSIPDRFSAQQFSDYHSELNMSSLELGDSALYFCASSLGTSGGAGTDTQYFGPGTRLTVL.

The CDR3 here is CASSKTGERRRGYTF. The DNA of the CDR3 is TGTGCCAGCAGTAAGACAGGGGAACGGCGACGGGGCTACACCTTC. This chain joins TRBV25-1 and TRBJ1-2; the match to TRBD1 covers 8 bases. Trimming took 5 bases from V and 8 from J; bases not matched to a gene: 13. CDR3 length equals 15 residues. From germline, CDR1 is MGHDK and CDR2 SYGVNS.

This chain links TRBV19 with TRBJ1-2; D may be TRBD1 (5 bases). The CDR3 length is 13 residues. Trimming removed 5 bases from V and 1 base from J, with 8 bases in between. Germline CDR1 and CDR2: LNHDA and SQIVND (reference sequence). The CDR3 here is CASSFRDNYGYTF. The CDR3 nucleotides read TGTGCCAGTAGTTTCAGGGATAACTATGGCTACACCTTC.

The chain employs TRBV7-2 and TRBJ2-3; D may be TRBD2 (6 bases). There are 12 residues in the CDR3. Trimming took 5 bases from V and 9 from J, leaving 12 bases between them. Germline values: CDR1 SGHTA, CDR2 FQGNSA. CDR3 DNA sequence: TGTGCCAGCAGCCCCCTACTAGCAACGCAGTATTTT. The encoded protein is CASSPLLATQYF.

This chain joins TRBV7-2 and TRBJ2-3; 9 bases fit TRBD1. CDR3 length: 16 residues. Germline trimming cut 5 bases from V and 1 base from J; bases unmatched to any gene: 7. Germline CDR1 is SGHTA and CDR2 is FQGNSA. CDR3 DNA sequence: TGTGCCAGCAGCCCAGGGACAGGGAGGGGCACAGATACGCAGTATTTT. This gives the protein CASSPGTGRGTDTQYF.

The chain couples TRBV19 to TRBJ1-6; D uncertain. This CDR3 contains 14 residues. Trimming took off 6 bases at V and 7 bases at J, with 13 bases between the two ends. Germline V gives CDR1 LNHDA, CDR2 SQIVND (reference sequence). CDR3 sequence: CASSQTRRNSPLHF. The DNA for the CDR3 is TGTGCCAGTAGCCAGACCCGGCGGAATTCACCCCTCCACTTT.

The count of this clone is one. V gene TRBV2 combines with J gene TRBJ1-5, with 8 bases aligning to TRBD1. Germline assignment: CDR1 SNHLY and CDR2 FYNNEI. Trimming cost V 6 bases and J 0 bases; bases outside gene matches: 7. This CDR3 comprises 16 residues. This chain's CDR3 is CASSGSGTGSNQPQHF. The DNA for the CDR3 is TGTGCCAGCAGCGGATCCGGGACAGGTAGCAATCAGCCCCAGCATTTT.

The rearrangement links TRBV6-4 to TRBJ2-3; D is unclear. In germline, CDR1 is MRHNA, CDR2 SNTAGT. V shed 0 bases and J shed 0 bases, with 10 bases lying between them. The CDR3 is 16 residues long. In DNA form, the CDR3 reads TGTGCCAGCAGTGACTCCGCGAGTGCTAGCACAGATACGCAGTATTTT. It codes for CASSDSASASTDTQYF.

This clone was detected a few times. The chain uses TRBV6-5 and TRBJ2-1, with D possibly matching TRBD2 (5 bases). CDR3 length: 14 amino acids. V was pared by 2 bases and J by 6 bases, with 11 bases between. CDR1 MNHEY and CDR2 SVGAGI come from the germline V gene. CDR3 in DNA: TGTGCCAGCAGTTACGGAGCGGCGGGCAATGAGCAGTTCTTC. Its translation is CASSYGAAGNEQFF.

V usage is TRBV5-6 and J usage is TRBJ2-5, with TRBD1 matching 7 bases. TRBJ2-7 explains the end of the DNA better; the J call may be wrong. The CDR3 extends over 13 amino acids. Germline CDR1 and CDR2: SGHDT and YYEEEE. In DNA, the CDR3 is TGTGCCAGCACCCAGGACAGGCTGGGCGAGCAGTACTTC. Residues: CASTQDRLGEQYF.

This sequence joins TRBV6-4 and TRBJ2-3, with D possibly TRBD2 on 6 matching bases. The germline CDR1 and CDR2 sequences are MRHNA and SNTAGT. Deletions cut 2 bases from V and 5 bases from J, with 14 bases between. CDR3 length equals 15 residues. CDR3 sequence reads: CASSDGGISLDTQYF. The CDR3 DNA reads TGTGCCAGCAGTGACGGAGGGATTTCTTTAGATACGCAGTATTTT.

The rearrangement links TRBV6-6 to TRBJ2-1; 10 bases align to TRBD2. The CDR3 extends over 15 amino acids. The junction had 2 bases not matched to a gene; V was cut back by 6 bases and J by 0 bases. Germline V gene sequence: CDR1 MNHNY, CDR2 SVGAGI (reference sequence). In nucleotides, the CDR3 is TGTGCCAGCAGATTAGCGGGGGGCTCCTACAATGAGCAGTTCTTC. Its protein is CASRLAGGSYNEQFF.

The CDR3 coding sequence is TGTGCCAGCAGCGTAGCCCCAAGCTCCACTGAAGCTTTCTTT. It is translated as CASSVAPSSTEAFF. The chain combines TRBV9 with TRBJ1-1; D unclear. Per the germline V gene, CDR1 is SGDLS and CDR2 is YYNGEE. V gave up 0 bases and J gave up 4 bases, with 10 bases separating them. The CDR3 runs to 14 residues. Drawing the rest from reference TRBV9 and TRBJ1-1, the complete variable domain is DSGVTQTPKHLITATGQRVTLRCSPRSGDLSVYWYQQSLDQGLQFLIQYYNGEERAKGNILERFSAQQFPDLHSELNLSSLELGDSALYFCASSVAPSSTEAFFGQGTRLTVV.

The chain recombines TRBV5-4 with TRBJ1-5; 8 bases are a match to TRBD1. The CDR3 consists of 13 residues. Germline V gene data show CDR1 as SGHNT and CDR2 as YYREEE (reference sequence). The trim removed 7 bases at V and 5 bases at J, leaving 5 bases unmatched. The CDR3 is CASSQGAYQPQHF. CDR3 in DNA: TGTGCCAGCTCTCAGGGGGCGTATCAGCCCCAGCATTTT.

The rearrangement joins TRBV18 to TRBJ1-2; D gene ambiguous. Germline-derived CDR1 and CDR2 are KGHSH and LQKENI. The V end was cut by 1 base, the J end by 1 base, with 7 bases between. The CDR3 contains 14 residues. The CDR3 loop reads CASSPRHSNYGYTF. The CDR3 nucleotides are TGTGCCAGCTCACCACGTCACAGTAACTATGGCTACACCTTC.

The genes are TRBV9 and TRBJ1-1; TRBD1 might be the D (5 bases). Deletions cut 3 bases from V and 0 bases from J, with 9 bases between. Germline V gives CDR1 SGDLS, CDR2 YYNGEE. The CDR3 contains 14 residues. The CDR3 is CASSAGLLNTEAFF. CDR3 nucleotides: TGTGCCAGCAGCGCGGGACTTTTGAACACTGAAGCTTTCTTT.

The rearrangement joins TRBV5-1 to TRBJ1-5, with 7 bases aligning to TRBD1. The V gene's germline CDR1 is SGHRS and CDR2 YFSETQ. The CDR3 has 15 residues. The trim removed 0 bases at V and 4 bases at J, leaving 4 bases unmatched. CDR3: CASSLGAQGNQPQHF. CDR3 nucleotides: TGCGCCAGCAGCTTGGGGGCACAGGGGAATCAGCCCCAGCATTTT.

By share, this clone ranks as medium-sized. The CDR3 is CASSQADYTEAFF. The DNA of the CDR3 is TGCGCCAGCAGCCAAGCCGACTACACTGAAGCTTTCTTT. The chain combines TRBV4-3 with TRBJ1-1, with D uncertain. Per the germline V gene, CDR1 is LGHNA and CDR2 is YSLEER. The CDR3 spans 13 residues. The V and J ends lost 1 base and 3 bases respectively, with 6 bases between them.

This chain links TRBV4-1 with TRBJ2-1; 10 nucleotides line up with TRBD2. V dropped 0 bases and J dropped 2; count of bases not matched to a gene: 7. CDR3 length: 18 residues. CDR1 is MGHRA, CDR2 YSYEKL, per germline. The CDR3 DNA sequence: TGCGCCAGCAGCCAAGATCCGGTTACTAGCGGGACCTACAATGAGCAGTTCTTC. Protein: CASSQDPVTSGTYNEQFF.

The CDR3 is CASSFRRAAEAFF. CDR3 DNA: TGTGCCAGCAGTTTCCGGAGGGCCGCTGAAGCTTTCTTT. The chain carries TRBV27 and TRBJ1-1; D unclear. The CDR3 spans 13 residues. V lost 3 bases to trimming and J lost 6 bases, with 11 bases between them. Germline values: CDR1 MNHEY, CDR2 SMNVEV (reference sequence).

This clone has just one count. The rearrangement uses TRBV14 and TRBJ1-1; D remains unclear. Per the germline V gene, CDR1 is SGHDN and CDR2 is FVKESK. V shed 1 base and J shed 6 bases, with 9 bases lying between them. The CDR3 extends over 13 amino acids. For the CDR3, the DNA is TGTGCCAGCAGCCAAGCCCTGGGCGCTGAAGCTTTCTTT. Amino acids: CASSQALGAEAFF. The entire variable domain, with the rest obtained from reference TRBV14 and TRBJ1-1, is as follows: EAGVTQFPSHSVIEKGQTVTLRCDPISGHDNLYWYRRVMGKEIKFLLHFVKESKQDESGMPNNRFLAERTGGTYSTLKVQPAELEDSGVYFCASSQALGAEAFFGQGTRLTVV.

This clone was detected only a few times. V is TRBV28 and J is TRBJ2-5; 7 bases map to TRBD2. Per germline, CDR1 MDHEN and CDR2 SYDVKM. The CDR3 totals 15 residues. J gave up 5 bases and V 3 bases, and 9 bases lay outside the gene matches. The DNA of the CDR3 is TGTGCCAGCAGTTTTTGGGGACTAATCCACGAGACCCAGTACTTC. It codes for CASSFWGLIHETQYF.

The chain employs TRBV29-1 and TRBJ2-6, with 14 bases that match TRBD2. This CDR3 has 24 amino acids. The V gene end was trimmed by 1 base and the J gene end by 3 bases; junction bases not matched to a gene: 23. The germline V gene encodes CDR1 SQVTM and CDR2 ANQGSEA. Here the CDR3 reads CSVEVPQTLKTPGLAGVGANVLTF. The CDR3 DNA is TGCAGCGTTGAAGTTCCCCAAACTCTAAAAACGCCGGGACTAGCGGGAGTTGGGGCCAACGTCCTGACTTTC.

CDR3 loop: CASSQADRGVQGTDTQYF. In nucleotides, the CDR3 is TGCGCCAGCAGCCAAGCGGACAGGGGCGTTCAGGGCACAGATACGCAGTATTTT. The J gene is TRBJ2-3, the V gene TRBV4-3; TRBD1 agrees at 9 bases. Germline lookup yields CDR1 LGHNA and CDR2 YSLEER. The V segment lost 1 base and the J segment 1 base; nucleotides outside the gene matches: 9. The CDR3 totals 18 residues.

The V gene is TRBV7-8, the J gene TRBJ2-2; TRBD2 might be the D (5 bases). Per the germline V gene, CDR1 is SGHVS and CDR2 is FQNEAQ. V was clipped by 2 bases and J by 5 bases, with 6 bases between them. The length of the CDR3 is 13 residues. CDR3 in DNA: TGTGCCAGCAGCTTAACGGGGACCGGGGAGCTGTTTTTT. This encodes CASSLTGTGELFF.

J is TRBJ2-1 and V is TRBV2; 9 nucleotides line up with TRBD1. CDR1 and CDR2 (germline): SNHLY, FYNNEI. CDR3 length: 15 amino acids. The V gene end was trimmed by 5 bases and the J gene end by 2 bases; junction bases not matched to a gene: 4. In nucleotides, the CDR3 is TGTGCCAGCAGTCCCGACAGGGGGGCCTACAATGAGCAGTTCTTC. Protein sequence: CASSPDRGAYNEQFF.

This chain joins TRBV5-4 and TRBJ2-3; 16 bases fit TRBD2. This CDR3 contains 16 residues. Germline values: CDR1 SGHNT, CDR2 YYREEE (reference sequence). Trimming removed 1 base from V and 6 bases from J; junction bases left unmatched: 2. The CDR3 sequence is CASSLPGLAGGDTQYF. The CDR3 DNA follows: TGTGCCAGCAGCTTGCCGGGACTAGCGGGGGGGGATACGCAGTATTTT.